This is a list of T cell receptor beta chains from one sample in a study of blood T cell repertoires in COVID-19. Sequencing was performed with immunoSEQ multiplex PCR; in TCRdb, only in-frame clones are kept and a portion is missing. The repertoire holds about 25,000 clones, with over 70% as singletons. Sequences were obtained from peripheral blood. The source of these receptors is a man in his fifties or sixties with active or convalescent COVID-19. The CDR3 runs from the conserved cysteine through the conserved F or W. A D gene is named only where the DNA matches it firmly. Rows may omit the clone size; those that give it use once, few, many or a size class.

CASSIPGRGPNQPQHF	TGTGCCAGTAGTATACCCGGCAGGGGCCCCAATCAGCCCCAGCATTTT	NA	NA	TRBV19	TRBJ1-5
CASSLSGHQPQHF	TGTGCCAGCAGTTTATCTGGGCATCAGCCCCAGCATTTT	NA	NA	TRBV12-3/TRBV12-4	TRBJ1-5
CASSLGSSSGANVLTF	TGTGCCAGCAGCTTAGGGAGTAGCTCTGGGGCCAACGTCCTGACTTTC	NA	NA	TRBV7-9	TRBJ2-6
CASSLSAGVAEAFF	TGTGCCAGCAGTTTATCCGCGGGAGTTGCTGAAGCTTTCTTT	NA	NA	TRBV27	TRBJ1-1
CASSTPSGGAYEQFF	TGTGCCAGCAGTACCCCTAGCGGGGGGGCCTATGAGCAGTTCTTC	few	TRBD2	TRBV28	TRBJ2-1
CASSPGQGWRQPQHF	TGTGCCAGCAGCCCGGGACAGGGGTGGAGGCAGCCCCAGCATTTT	NA	TRBD1	TRBV6-5	TRBJ1-5
CASSQYRDYDTGELFF	TGTGCCAGCAGCCAATACCGGGATTACGACACCGGGGAGCTGTTTTTT	NA	NA	TRBV5-6	TRBJ2-2
CASSRGRSPLHF	TGTGCCAGCAGCCGAGGGAGATCACCCCTCCACTTT	NA	NA	TRBV6-6	TRBJ1-6
CATQPGVGGEQYF	TGTGCCACCCAACCAGGGGTCGGAGGCGAGCAGTACTTC	NA	NA	TRBV18	TRBJ2-7
CASSRDINTDTQYF	TGTGCCAGCAGCCGAGATATAAACACAGATACGCAGTATTTT	NA	NA	TRBV3-1/TRBV3-2	TRBJ2-3
CASSAWGVNYGYTF	TGTGCCAGCAGCGCCTGGGGGGTTAACTATGGCTACACCTTC	NA	NA	TRBV9	TRBJ1-2
CASGRGRYNEQFF	TGTGCCAGCGGCAGGGGTCGGTACAATGAGCAGTTCTTC	NA	NA	TRBV2	TRBJ2-1
CASRKTGGIQPQHF	TGCGCCAGCAGAAAGACAGGGGGCATCCAGCCCCAGCATTTT	NA	TRBD1	TRBV10-2	TRBJ1-5
CATSDHPGLAGGSSTDTQYF	TGTGCCACCAGTGACCACCCGGGACTAGCGGGAGGTTCTAGCACAGATACGCAGTATTTT	once	TRBD2	TRBV24-1	TRBJ2-3
CASSESGTGVREQYF	TGTGCCAGCAGTGAATCCGGGACAGGGGTTCGCGAGCAGTACTTC	few	TRBD1	TRBV9	TRBJ2-7
CASQPDSGGLSTDTQYF	TGTGCCAGCCAGCCGGATAGCGGGGGTCTGAGCACAGATACGCAGTATTTT	NA	TRBD2	TRBV5-4	TRBJ2-3
CATSDFEGQETQYF	TGTGCCACCAGTGATTTTGAGGGCCAAGAGACCCAGTACTTC	NA	NA	TRBV24-1	TRBJ2-5
CASSQEPIAGYYGYTF	TGCGCCAGCAGCCAAGAACCGATCGCAGGGTACTATGGCTACACCTTC	NA	NA	TRBV4-1	TRBJ1-2
CASSLFRTSGRKTYNEQFF	TGTGCCAGCAGCTTGTTTCGGACTAGCGGACGAAAAACCTACAATGAGCAGTTCTTC	NA	TRBD2	TRBV7-9	TRBJ2-1
CSVAGQGAISGANVLTF	TGCAGCGTTGCGGGACAGGGGGCAATCTCTGGGGCCAACGTCCTGACTTTC	NA	TRBD1	TRBV29-1	TRBJ2-6
CASSPLEGRSTEAFF	TGTGCCAGCAGCCCACTTGAGGGTAGGAGTACTGAAGCTTTCTTT	few	NA	TRBV27	TRBJ1-1
CASSFRTLEETQYF	TGTGCCAGCAGCTTCCGTACCCTAGAGGAGACCCAGTACTTC	many	NA	TRBV11-3	TRBJ2-5
CASSLGTGVQFF	TGTGCCAGCAGCTTAGGGACGGGAGTGCAGTTCTTC	once	NA	TRBV11-2	TRBJ2-1
CASSLLGALNQPQHF	TGTGCCAGCAGCTTGCTTGGGGCCCTCAATCAGCCCCAGCATTTT	NA	NA	TRBV5-6	TRBJ1-5
CASGLAGGEEQFF	TGTGCCAGCGGGCTGGCAGGGGGTGAAGAGCAGTTCTTC	NA	TRBD1	TRBV2	TRBJ2-1
CSADSNTEAFF	TGCAGCGCTGACAGTAACACTGAAGCTTTCTTT	NA	NA	TRBV29-1	TRBJ1-1
CASSELAGGGEQYF	TGTGCCAGCAGTGAACTAGCGGGGGGAGGTGAGCAGTACTTC	NA	TRBD2	TRBV2	TRBJ2-7
CASNRDTIDEQFF	TGTGCCAGCAACCGGGATACAATTGATGAGCAGTTCTTC	NA	NA	TRBV12-3/TRBV12-4	TRBJ2-1
CASSLGGARGTDTQYF	TGTGCCAGCAGTCTAGGGGGGGCCAGAGGCACAGATACGCAGTATTTT	NA	NA	TRBV28	TRBJ2-3
CASSFRSEKLFF	TGTGCCAGCAGCTTTCGGTCTGAAAAACTGTTTTTT	NA	NA	TRBV7-9	TRBJ1-4
CSAQGGNEQYF	TGCAGCGCCCAAGGGGGAAACGAGCAGTACTTC	NA	NA	TRBV29-1	TRBJ2-7
CASSIGGGSGVAVFF	TGTGCCAGTAGTATAGGAGGTGGTAGCGGGGTGGCGGTGTTCTTC	few	TRBD2	TRBV19	TRBJ2-1
CASSSFRGPTIQYF	TGTGCCAGCAGCTCCTTCAGGGGCCCCACGATTCAGTACTTC	few	NA	TRBV7-8	TRBJ2-4
CTSSQPDRVSGRYYNSPLHF	TGCACCAGCAGCCAACCCGACAGGGTTAGTGGACGGTACTATAATTCACCCCTCCACTTT	NA	NA	TRBV1	TRBJ1-6
CASSGQSTDTQYF	TGTGCCAGCAGCGGACAGTCAACAGATACGCAGTATTTT	once	NA	TRBV2	TRBJ2-3
CASSQGMTAGYTF	TGTGCCAGCAGCCAGGGTATGACCGCTGGCTACACCTTC	NA	NA	TRBV11-2	TRBJ1-2
CASSLVTGRVETQYF	TGTGCCAGCAGCTTAGTAACGGGGAGGGTAGAGACCCAGTACTTC	once	TRBD2	TRBV11-3	TRBJ2-5
CASRKDRATEAFF	TGCGCCAGCAGAAAGGACAGGGCTACTGAAGCTTTCTTT	few	TRBD1	TRBV5-1	TRBJ1-1
CASSYPEQAGPETQYF	TGTGCCAGCAGTTACCCCGAACAAGCGGGACCAGAGACCCAGTACTTC	NA	TRBD2	TRBV6-2/TRBV6-3	TRBJ2-5
CASSPEAVSPLNTEAFF	TGTGCCAGCAGCCCCGAGGCCGTCAGCCCGTTGAACACTGAAGCTTTCTTT	NA	NA	TRBV7-3	TRBJ1-1
CASIGGATNYGYTF	TGTGCCAGCATCGGGGGGGCAACTAACTATGGCTACACCTTC	NA	NA	TRBV9	TRBJ1-2
CASRLTSGAEAFF	TGCGCCAGCAGACTGACCTCGGGGGCTGAAGCTTTCTTT	NA	NA	TRBV4-1	TRBJ1-1
CASTPDRDEQYF	TGTGCCAGCACCCCGGATCGGGACGAGCAGTACTTC	NA	NA	TRBV6-5	TRBJ2-7
CASSPLAGGRSYNEQFF	TGTGCCAGCAGCCCGTTAGCGGGAGGAAGGTCCTACAATGAGCAGTTCTTC	NA	TRBD2	TRBV7-3	TRBJ2-1
CASSGSTGSGNQPQHF	TGTGCCAGCAGTGGATCAACAGGGTCAGGCAATCAGCCCCAGCATTTT	NA	NA	TRBV2	TRBJ1-5
CASRLQGAVAGELFF	TGTGCCAGCAGACTACAGGGGGCGGTGGCCGGGGAGCTGTTTTTT	few	TRBD1	TRBV28	TRBJ2-2
CASSSPGGDPTYEQYF	TGTGCCAGCAGTTCCCCGGGGGGGGACCCCACCTACGAGCAGTACTTC	NA	TRBD2	TRBV28	TRBJ2-7
CASSLDHRGSPLHF	TGTGCCAGCAGCTTAGACCACAGGGGTTCACCCCTCCACTTT	NA	TRBD1	TRBV7-9	TRBJ1-6